One and the same sample provided the 5 T cell receptor beta chains below, sequenced in a study of glioma-infiltrating T cells after dendritic cell vaccination listed by TCRdb under 2016. The intended sense of this specimen's time point label: after dendritic cell vaccination, including at tumor progression/relapse. Libraries came from the immunoSEQ multiplex PCR assay. TCRdb limited this immuneACCESS table to in-frame rearrangements with V and J called. A share of clones is missing; checked studies link under half to unresolved V genes, and the rest is unexplained. The sample table contains around 78,000 clones; only one count was recorded for 75% to 90% of them. About 9.3% of the sample is taken by the ten largest. The sequencing here drew on blood, taken after dendritic cell vaccination. These receptors came from a human donor with glioblastoma.

The chain has TRBV6-1 and TRBJ2-1; tentatively, D is TRBD1 (5 bases). V lost 0 bases, J lost 2 bases, and 8 bases lay in between. The CDR3 totals 15 residues. Germline CDR1 is MNHNS and CDR2 is SASEGT. CDR3 nucleotides: TGTGCCAGCAGTGAAGCGGGGCGCCCCTACAATGAGCAGTTCTTC. This codes for CASSEAGRPYNEQFF.

A single count supports this clone. The V call is TRBV5-1, the J call TRBJ1-2; D is ambiguous. The CDR3 extends over 14 amino acids. The germline V and J ends were trimmed by 2 bases and 0 bases, with 8 bases remaining between them. Per the germline V gene, CDR1 is SGHRS and CDR2 is YFSETQ. The CDR3 DNA reads as TGCGCCAGCAGCTTTTTGGCGGCTAACTATGGCTACACCTTC. It translates to CASSFLAANYGYTF.

The chain links TRBV19 to TRBJ2-7; TRBD1 agrees at 10 bases. CDR1 LNHDA and CDR2 SQIVND come from the germline V gene (reference sequence). CDR3 size: 15 residues. The trim removed 3 bases at V and 2 bases at J, leaving 4 bases unmatched. The CDR3 DNA reads TGTGCCAGTAGTATCCGGACAGGGGGGACCTACGAGCAGTACTTC. Its translation: CASSIRTGGTYEQYF.

The gene calls are TRBV28 and TRBJ2-5; maybe TRBD1 (6 bases). CDR1 is MDHEN, CDR2 SYDVKM, per germline. The germline V and J ends were trimmed by 8 bases and 7 bases, with 17 bases remaining between them. There are 13 residues in the CDR3. CDR3 region: CASGRTDTGTQYF. The CDR3 DNA reads as TGTGCCAGCGGACGGACAGACACGGGGACCCAGTACTTC.

The chain has TRBV19 and TRBJ1-4; D not certain. V was cut by 9 bases and J by 5 bases, with 16 bases left in between. The CDR3 sequence is 14 residues long. Germline CDR1 LNHDA, CDR2 SQIVND (reference sequence). This CDR3 reads CASGRRYQNEKLFF. The CDR3 DNA sequence: TGTGCCAGCGGACGGAGGTACCAGAATGAAAAACTGTTTTTT.